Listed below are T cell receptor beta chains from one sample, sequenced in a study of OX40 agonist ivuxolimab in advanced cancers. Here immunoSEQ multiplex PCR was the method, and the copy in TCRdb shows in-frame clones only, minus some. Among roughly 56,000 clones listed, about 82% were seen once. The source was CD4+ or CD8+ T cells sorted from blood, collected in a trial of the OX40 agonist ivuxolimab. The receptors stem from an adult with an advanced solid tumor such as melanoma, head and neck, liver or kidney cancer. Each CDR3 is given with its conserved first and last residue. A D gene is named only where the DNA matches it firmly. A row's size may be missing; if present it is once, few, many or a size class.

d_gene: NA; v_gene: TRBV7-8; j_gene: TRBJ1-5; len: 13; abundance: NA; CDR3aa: CASSFRGAQPQHF; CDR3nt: TGTGCCAGCAGCTTCAGGGGAGCGCAGCCCCAGCATTTT
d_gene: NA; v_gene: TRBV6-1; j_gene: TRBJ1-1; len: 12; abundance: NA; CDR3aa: CASSEVSQTGFF; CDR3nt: TGTGCCAGCAGTGAAGTGTCTCAAACTGGTTTCTTT
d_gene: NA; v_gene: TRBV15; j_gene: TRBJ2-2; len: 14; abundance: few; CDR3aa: CATSRGTPGGELFF; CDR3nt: TGTGCCACCAGCAGAGGGACACCCGGCGGGGAGCTGTTTTTT
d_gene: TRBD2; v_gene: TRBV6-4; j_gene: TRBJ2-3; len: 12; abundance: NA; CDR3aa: CASSEGGGTQYF; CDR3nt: TGTGCCAGCAGTGAGGGCGGGGGTACGCAGTATTTT
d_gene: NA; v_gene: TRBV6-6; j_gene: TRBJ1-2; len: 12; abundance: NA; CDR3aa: CASSYTDYGYTF; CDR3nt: TGTGCCAGCAGTTACACAGACTATGGCTACACCTTC
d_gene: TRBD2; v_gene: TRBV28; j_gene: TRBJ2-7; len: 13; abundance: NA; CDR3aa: CASTEAGEDEQYF; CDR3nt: TGTGCCAGCACAGAAGCGGGGGAGGATGAGCAGTACTTC
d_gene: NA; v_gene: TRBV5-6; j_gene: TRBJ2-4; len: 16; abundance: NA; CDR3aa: CASSPRGISAKNIQYF; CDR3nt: TGTGCCAGCAGCCCCCGTGGGATTTCGGCCAAAAACATTCAGTACTTC
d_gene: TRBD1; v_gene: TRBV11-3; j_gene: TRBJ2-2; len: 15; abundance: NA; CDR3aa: CASSLRDRGGGELFF; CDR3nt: TGTGCCAGCAGCTTACGGGACAGGGGCGGCGGGGAGCTGTTTTTT
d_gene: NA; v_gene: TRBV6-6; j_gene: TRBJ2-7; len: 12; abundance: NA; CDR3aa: CASSKRTDEQYF; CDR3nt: TGTGCCAGCAGTAAACGGACTGACGAGCAGTACTTC
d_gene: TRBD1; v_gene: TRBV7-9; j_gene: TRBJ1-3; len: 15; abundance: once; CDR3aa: CASSSTGGGGNTIYF; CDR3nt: TGTGCCAGCAGTTCTACAGGGGGCGGTGGAAACACCATATATTTT
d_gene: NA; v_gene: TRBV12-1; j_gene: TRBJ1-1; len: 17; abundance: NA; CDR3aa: CASSPDKDLGGNTEAFF; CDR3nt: TGTGCCAGCAGCCCCGATAAGGACTTGGGAGGGAACACTGAAGCTTTCTTT
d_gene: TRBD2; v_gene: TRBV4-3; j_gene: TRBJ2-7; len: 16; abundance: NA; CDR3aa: CASSQGSGGISYEQYF; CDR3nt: TGCGCCAGCAGCCAAGGGAGCGGGGGGATCTCCTACGAGCAGTACTTC
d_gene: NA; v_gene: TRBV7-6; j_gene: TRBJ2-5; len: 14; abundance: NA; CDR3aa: CASSLAHQQETQYF; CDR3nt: TGTGCCAGCAGCTTAGCACACCAACAAGAGACCCAGTACTTC
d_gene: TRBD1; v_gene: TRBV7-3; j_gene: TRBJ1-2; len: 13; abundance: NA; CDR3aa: CASSPQGAEGYTF; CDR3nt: TGTGCCAGCAGCCCACAGGGGGCGGAGGGCTACACCTTC
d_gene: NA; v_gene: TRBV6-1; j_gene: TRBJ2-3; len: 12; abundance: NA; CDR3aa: CASSETQATQYF; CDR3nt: TGTGCCAGCAGTGAAACACAAGCTACGCAGTATTTT
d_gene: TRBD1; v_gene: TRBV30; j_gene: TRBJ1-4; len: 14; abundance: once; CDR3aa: CAWGTGEIGRKLFF; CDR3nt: TGTGCCTGGGGGACAGGGGAGATAGGAAGGAAACTGTTTTTT
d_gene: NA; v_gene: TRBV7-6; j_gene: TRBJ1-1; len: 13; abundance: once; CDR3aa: CASSSPSNPEAFF; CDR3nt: TGTGCCAGCAGCTCTCCGTCGAATCCTGAAGCTTTCTTT
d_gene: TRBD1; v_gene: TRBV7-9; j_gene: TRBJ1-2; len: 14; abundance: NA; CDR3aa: CASSPWTGGYGYTF; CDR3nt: TGTGCCAGCAGCCCATGGACAGGGGGCTATGGCTACACCTTC
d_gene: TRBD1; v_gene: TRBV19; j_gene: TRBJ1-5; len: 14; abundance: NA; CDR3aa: CASSPDRGLQPQHF; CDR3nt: TGTGCCAGTAGCCCAGACAGGGGACTTCAGCCCCAGCATTTT
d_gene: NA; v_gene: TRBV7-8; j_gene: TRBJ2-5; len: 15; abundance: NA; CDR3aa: CASRPGASVGETQYF; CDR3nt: TGTGCCAGCAGACCTGGAGCTTCGGTGGGAGAGACCCAGTACTTC
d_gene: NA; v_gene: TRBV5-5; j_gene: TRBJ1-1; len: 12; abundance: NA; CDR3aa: CASSLVGTEAFF; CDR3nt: TGTGCCAGCAGCTTGGTAGGAACTGAAGCTTTCTTT
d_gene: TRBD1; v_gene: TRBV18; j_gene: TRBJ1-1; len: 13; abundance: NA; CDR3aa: CASSRTGSTEAFF; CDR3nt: TGTGCCAGCTCACGGACAGGGAGCACTGAAGCTTTCTTT
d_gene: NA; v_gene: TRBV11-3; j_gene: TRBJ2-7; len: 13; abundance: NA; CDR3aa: CASSLVSAYEQYF; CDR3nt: TGTGCCAGCAGCTTAGTGTCAGCCTACGAGCAGTACTTC
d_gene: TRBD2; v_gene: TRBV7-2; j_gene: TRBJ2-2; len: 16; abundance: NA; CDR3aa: CASSFGTSVNTGELFF; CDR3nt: TGTGCCAGCAGCTTCGGGACTAGCGTTAACACCGGGGAGCTGTTTTTT
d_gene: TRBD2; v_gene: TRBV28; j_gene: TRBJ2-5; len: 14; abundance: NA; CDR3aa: CASTSGGAGETQYF; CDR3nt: TGTGCCAGCACTAGCGGGGGGGCCGGGGAGACCCAGTACTTC
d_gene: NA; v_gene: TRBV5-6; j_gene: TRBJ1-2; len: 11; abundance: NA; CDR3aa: CASSETAGYTF; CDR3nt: TGTGCCAGCAGCGAGACAGCCGGCTACACCTTC
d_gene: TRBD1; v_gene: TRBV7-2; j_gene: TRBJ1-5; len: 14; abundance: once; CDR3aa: CASSLTGGYQPQHF; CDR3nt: TGTGCCAGCAGCTTGACAGGGGGCTACCAGCCCCAGCATTTT
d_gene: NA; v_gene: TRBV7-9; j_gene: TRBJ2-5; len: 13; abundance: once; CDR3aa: CASRGGGWETQYF; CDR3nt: TGTGCCAGCCGCGGAGGGGGATGGGAGACCCAGTACTTC
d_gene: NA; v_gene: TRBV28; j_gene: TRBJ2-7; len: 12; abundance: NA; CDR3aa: CASSSLLLEQYF; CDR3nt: TGTGCCAGCAGCTCTCTTTTACTCGAGCAGTACTTC
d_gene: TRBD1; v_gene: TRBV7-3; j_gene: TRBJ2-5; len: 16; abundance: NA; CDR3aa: CASSPTGGFNEETQYF; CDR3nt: TGTGCCAGCAGCCCTACAGGGGGCTTCAACGAAGAGACCCAGTACTTC
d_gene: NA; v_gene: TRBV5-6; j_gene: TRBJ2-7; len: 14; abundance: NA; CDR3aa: CASSSTGTRYEQYF; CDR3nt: TGTGCCAGCAGCTCGACCGGGACAAGATACGAGCAGTACTTC
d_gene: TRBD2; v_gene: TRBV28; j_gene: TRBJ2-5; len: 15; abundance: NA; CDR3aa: CASSGASGGQETQYF; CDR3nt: TGTGCCAGCAGTGGGGCTAGCGGGGGACAAGAGACCCAGTACTTC
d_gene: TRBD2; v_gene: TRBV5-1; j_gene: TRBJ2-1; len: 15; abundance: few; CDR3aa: CASSPTSGEPNEQFF; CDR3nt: TGCGCCAGCAGCCCAACTAGCGGGGAGCCCAATGAGCAGTTCTTC
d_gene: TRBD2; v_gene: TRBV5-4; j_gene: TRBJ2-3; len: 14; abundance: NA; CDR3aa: CASSFRGGGDTQYF; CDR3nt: TGTGCCAGCAGCTTTCGGGGGGGCGGCGATACGCAGTATTTT
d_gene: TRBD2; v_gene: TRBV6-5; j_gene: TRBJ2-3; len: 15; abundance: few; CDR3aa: CASSYGGTKGVAQYF; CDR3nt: TGTGCCAGCAGTTACGGAGGGACTAAAGGAGTAGCGCAGTATTTT
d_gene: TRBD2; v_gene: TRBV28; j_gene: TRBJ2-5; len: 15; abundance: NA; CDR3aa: CASSLARVAGKTQYF; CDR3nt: TGTGCCAGCAGTTTGGCCCGGGTAGCGGGGAAGACCCAGTACTTC
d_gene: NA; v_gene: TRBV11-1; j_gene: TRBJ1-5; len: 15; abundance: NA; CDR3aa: CASSATGDSNQPQHF; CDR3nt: TGTGCCAGCAGCGCGACAGGAGATAGCAATCAGCCCCAGCATTTT
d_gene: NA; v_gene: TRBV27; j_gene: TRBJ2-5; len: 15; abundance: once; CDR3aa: CASSLEGGRLETQYF; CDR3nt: TGTGCCAGCAGTTTAGAGGGGGGGCGCTTAGAGACCCAGTACTTC
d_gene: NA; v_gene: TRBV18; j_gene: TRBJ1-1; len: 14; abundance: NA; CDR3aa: CASSPREWNTEAFF; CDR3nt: TGTGCCAGCTCACCTAGAGAGTGGAACACTGAAGCTTTCTTT
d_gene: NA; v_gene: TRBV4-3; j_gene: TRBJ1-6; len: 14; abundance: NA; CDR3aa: CASSQGGGNSPLHF; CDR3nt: TGCGCCAGCAGCCAAGGGGGGGGGAATTCACCCCTCCACTTT
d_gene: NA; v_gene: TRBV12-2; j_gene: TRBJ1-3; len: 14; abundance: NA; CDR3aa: CASRPQGAGNTIYF; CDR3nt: TGTGCAAGTCGCCCACAGGGGGCTGGAAACACCATATATTTT
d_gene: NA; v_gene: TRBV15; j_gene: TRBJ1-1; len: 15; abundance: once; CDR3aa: CATSRASGDGTEAFF; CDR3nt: TGTGCCACCAGCAGAGCCTCAGGGGACGGCACTGAAGCTTTCTTT
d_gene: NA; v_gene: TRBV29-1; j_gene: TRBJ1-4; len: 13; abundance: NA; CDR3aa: CSACGQIGEKLFF; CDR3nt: TGCAGCGCATGCGGACAGATAGGAGAAAAACTGTTTTTT
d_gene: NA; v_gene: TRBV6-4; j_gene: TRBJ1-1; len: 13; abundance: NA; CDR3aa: CASSEMSNTEAFF; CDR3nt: TGTGCCAGCAGCGAAATGAGCAACACTGAAGCTTTCTTT
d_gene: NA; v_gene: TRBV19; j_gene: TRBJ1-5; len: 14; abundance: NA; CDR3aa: CASSPRDPSRPQHF; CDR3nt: TGTGCCAGTAGTCCACGGGACCCCTCGAGGCCCCAGCATTTT